The subject of this entry is one TCR beta chain. The clone's antigen remains unknown. No much larger clone exists at a distance of one base, and base qualities are not known. This entry comes from a study of cytomegalovirus exposure and HLA in healthy donors (dated by TCRdb to the late 2010s). Background on the whole study: An earlier analysis of about 560 of the donors reported under 300 Gb of sequence data and 95 million to 120 million unique TCR beta sequences obtained from around 190 million T cells. An early release covering roughly 600 HLA-typed donors comprised 300 to 350 gigabases of sequencing data and tens of millions of unique TCR sequences. Among the roughly 400 genotyped donors, around 81% belonged to the genetic ancestry cluster associated with self-reported Caucasian donors. The aim of the study was to test whether cataloging public T cell receptors could identify signatures of past pathogen exposure. The T cell repertoires of around 730 subjects were profiled by immunosequencing and related to cytomegalovirus serostatus. In addition to the first cohort of around 670 subjects, a separate validation cohort of approximately 130 different subjects was used. High-throughput TCR immunosequencing, statistical association of individual TCRs with disease status, and machine learning were combined to predict cytomegalovirus infection status. A later analysis re-examined previously published TCR beta repertoires from more than 550 donors and added high-resolution HLA genotyping to investigate patterns of TCR occurrence. Rather than drawing on any new phenotypic data, the later analysis identified candidate immune exposures from TCR beta sequences and the way those sequences occurred across donors. To decide whether each TCR beta V gene segment behaved as functional or pseudogenic, an earlier analysis of fewer than 750 of the donors relied on high-throughput TCR beta sequencing. Alongside the repertoire data, information on donor age, sex, ethnicity and CMV serostatus was compiled. Genome-wide SNP genotypes for about three fifths of the 666 donors were used in a later genetic analysis, which treated that subset as a discovery cohort. All discovery cohort repertoires had been generated on a single sequencing platform. HLA typing included class I and class II loci at four-digit resolution. Typing coverage differed by locus: A, B, C, DRB1 and DQB1 were typed in about 629-640 donors, DQA1 in 522, DPA1 in over 600, and DPB1 in 450 to 480. About 5 DR-DQ haplotypes were handled as single units for association and clustering, since linkage in the cohort was strong. Among several hundred genotyped donors of the cohort, an average of approximately 200,000 unique TCR beta nucleotide sequences was sequenced per donor, of which about 18% were non-productive.

The paper as a whole reports these results and caveats: Cytomegalovirus status was reported to be diagnosed by the classifier with high specificity and sensitivity in both the original and validation cohorts. The earlier analysis of some 560 of the donors excluded 15 to 20 rarely observed V segments, including chromosome 9 orphons, because counts were too low. V-gene and J-gene trimming of TCR beta chains was associated with a missense DCLRE1C variant in a later genetic analysis, and the association was replicated in an independent cohort. While some public TCRs were present in many individuals, most TCR sequences turned up only very rarely across donors. In a later genetic analysis, fewer N-insertions in productive TCRs were reported among donors in an Asian-associated ancestry cluster than the approximately 710-donor mean. A further reported finding was that TCR beta sequences accurately predicted the HLA-A and HLA-B alleles for most subjects in the first cohort. In vitro tests confirmed that a few of the cytomegalovirus-associated TCR beta chains recognize cytomegalovirus antigens. Broadly in line with IMGT annotations, most TCR beta V segments showed up in productive rearrangements about 87% or about 30% of the time in an earlier analysis of about 500 of the donors. Assigning TCR associations to individual alleles was difficult when HLA alleles, especially DR and DQ, strongly co-occurred. Sequencing depth was assumed to be roughly uniform across donors in the presence/absence analyses, though that assumption may not hold. Specific HLA alleles were associated with some 15,000 TCR beta sequences at a false discovery rate of 0.05 in a later analysis. The study gave a list of some 150 TCR beta chains associated with cytomegalovirus. Some IMGT-functional V segments, including TRBV6-2 and TRBV6-3, could not be told apart with the 87-base-pair reads, so those segments were excluded. According to the authors, the approach could potentially be generalized to other disease states and immunological phenotypes. Because some donors lacked HLA typing at each locus, the association tests relied only on the typed subset. In a later analysis, several top co-occurrence clusters were reported to appear linked to parvovirus B19, influenza, CMV and Epstein-Barr virus. Immune exposure information for the cohort was limited to CMV serostatus. A group of highly shared sequence variants was considered likely to be a technical artifact of the sequencing pipeline. A later analysis found that TCR association rates varied across HLA loci, with DRB1 alleles showing the most associated TCRs and HLA-C alleles the fewest. Compared with equally common non-associated chains, HLA-associated TCR beta chains in a later analysis were more clonally expanded and had lower generation probabilities. Only TCR beta chains were sequenced in this cohort, and the absence of alpha or paired-chain data limited detectable features. Correlated functional status among segregating V segments might reflect linkage disequilibrium, but an unknown experimental factor could not be ruled out. A later analysis found that most CMV-associated TCR beta chains appeared HLA-restricted, with HLA associations seemingly driven largely by CMV exposure.

The cohort consisted of 650 to 850 healthy bone marrow donors. At the time of sampling, all cohort members were nominally healthy, though unrecorded immune exposures were likely present. The donor tested CMV seronegative and was one of the 352 seronegative cohort members. Each donor provided a peripheral blood sample, and peripheral blood mononuclear cells were used for TCR beta sequencing. Genomic DNA extraction from the blood cell samples was performed with the Qiagen DNeasy Blood Extraction Kit. Between the V and J ends, shortened by 4 bases and 0 bases respectively, the junction contains 10 bases. Its CDR3 holds 15 amino acids, cysteine through phenylalanine. The sequence is cut down to CDR3 DNA, 45 bases in frame from base 1. In the germline V gene, CDR1 corresponds to MNHNS and CDR2 to SASEGT. Preparation of the library involved the immunoSEQ multiplex PCR assay. The multiplex PCR relied on a mix of 60 forward primers for TCR Vbeta segments and 13 reverse primers for TCR Jbeta segments. The CDR3 region of rearranged TCR beta genes was amplified from genomic DNA by a multiplex PCR assay. The Illumina HiSeq System was used to sequence the amplified TCR beta libraries as 87-base-pair reads. Processing in the source paper ran as follows. A later analysis tallied 75 million to 95 million unique TCR beta chains across the 640 or so repertoires, and some 10 million of those chains were shared by two or more donors. Raw reads were error-corrected and collapsed into unique sequences with a nearest-neighbor algorithm that merged closely related sequences to remove PCR and sequencing errors. Alignment of CDR3 sequences to IMGT reference sequences was used to assign V, D and J gene segments. For a sequence to be retained, a match of at least six nucleotides was required to both a V gene segment and a J gene segment. Rearrangements were classified as productive when the CDR3 lacked stop codons and remained in frame with V and J, and all other rearrangements were classified as non-productive. Following IMGT convention, CDR3 was defined as the stretch from the second conserved V-encoded cysteine to the conserved J-encoded phenylalanine. The earlier analysis of fewer than 750 of the donors excluded sequences that lacked an unambiguous match to a single V gene segment. In an earlier analysis of about 590 of the donors, a V segment was called functional when productive rearrangements were above 56.7%, and segregating when the standard deviation between donors exceeded 5%. A statistical classification framework was developed to diagnose cytomegalovirus status using the catalog of TCR beta chain sequences. In a later analysis, TCR nucleotide sequences were compared against IMGT/GENE-DB human TR gene sequences so that V and J genes could be assigned. A later analysis assigned CDR3 sequences and most-parsimonious VDJ recombination scenarios with the TCRdist pipeline. In a later analysis, each TCR beta chain was defined by its CDR3 amino acid sequence together with its V-gene family, and reads lacking a unique V-gene family were excluded. In a later analysis, 450 to 600 highly shared, low-generation-probability nucleotide sequences were removed to address suspected cross-contamination and a sequencing artifact. In a later analysis, a clonal expansion index for each public chain was calculated from normalized within-repertoire ranks of inferred template counts. Generation probabilities in a later analysis came from a VDJ recombination model fitted to out-of-frame rearrangements, and those results were checked against IGoR. A later analysis scored TCR-TCR, TCR-HLA and TCR-CMV co-occurrence with hypergeometric tests, applying a repertoire-size bias correction to TCR pairs. A later analysis estimated false discovery rates by permuting HLA or CMV assignments 20 times. A later analysis grouped co-occurring TCRs with DBSCAN, adding TCRdist sequence similarity when clustering within HLA-allele-positive subsets. Co-occurrence clustering excluded repertoires with fewer than 30,000 or more than 120,000 public chains, plus five with anomalous nucleotide sharing. Drawn from immuneACCESS, this table holds only the in-frame rearrangements with V and J called that TCRdb kept. Clones are partly lost; checked studies trace under half to an unresolved V gene and leave the rest unexplained. That table is the source of V, J and clone size, and D and trimming were worked out from the DNA. In this sample the table shows about 140,000 clones, roughly three fifths of which occur a single time. The top ten clones comprise approximately 1.8% of the sample.

This chain joins TRBV6-1 to TRBJ1-3; tentative D gene TRBD1, with 5 bases matching. The specimen was PBMCs. The sequence was obtained from a male donor in good health and CMV-seronegative. The CDR3 in this case is CASSVRTLSGNTIYF. The bases read TGTGCCAGCAGTGTCAGGACACTCTCTGGAAACACCATATATTTT.